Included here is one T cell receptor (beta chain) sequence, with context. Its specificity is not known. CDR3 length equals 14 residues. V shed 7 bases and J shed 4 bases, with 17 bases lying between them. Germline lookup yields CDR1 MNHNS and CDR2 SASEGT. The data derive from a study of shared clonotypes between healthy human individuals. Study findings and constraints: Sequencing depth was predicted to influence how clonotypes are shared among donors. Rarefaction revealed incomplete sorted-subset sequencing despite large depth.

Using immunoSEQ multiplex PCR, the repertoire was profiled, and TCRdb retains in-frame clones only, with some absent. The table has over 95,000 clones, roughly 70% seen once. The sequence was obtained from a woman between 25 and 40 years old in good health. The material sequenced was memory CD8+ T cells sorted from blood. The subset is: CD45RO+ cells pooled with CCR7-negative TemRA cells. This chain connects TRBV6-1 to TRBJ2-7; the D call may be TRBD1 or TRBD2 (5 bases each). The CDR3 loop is CASTVRDLRYEQYF. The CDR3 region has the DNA TGTGCCAGCACTGTCCGGGACCTTCGGTACGAGCAGTACTTC.